This T cell receptor beta chain was found in a study of T cell responses to AZD1222 COVID-19 vaccine. Points from the study as a whole: Vaccine-related CD4 TCRs covered spike, predominating at 160-218 and 743-854.

The protocol was immunoSEQ multiplex PCR, while the TCRdb copy is restricted to in-frame clones and leaves out a portion. The sample consists of around 20,000 clones, roughly 79% of them appearing once. With V trimmed by 4 bases and J by 1 base, 4 bases remained unmatched. The CDR3 runs 16 residues. Germline V CDR1 and CDR2: SGHTA, FQGNSA. In regard to this clone: Its specificity is unknown.

This material consisted of peripheral blood, taken 28 days after the second AZD1222 dose. V and J are TRBV7-2 and TRBJ2-3; 11 bases fit TRBD2. The receptor comes from an adult who received the AZD1222 COVID-19 vaccine. As DNA, the CDR3 is TGTGCCAGCAGCTCCTCTAGCGGGGGGCGCACAGATACGCAGTATTTT. This gives the protein CASSSSSGGRTDTQYF.